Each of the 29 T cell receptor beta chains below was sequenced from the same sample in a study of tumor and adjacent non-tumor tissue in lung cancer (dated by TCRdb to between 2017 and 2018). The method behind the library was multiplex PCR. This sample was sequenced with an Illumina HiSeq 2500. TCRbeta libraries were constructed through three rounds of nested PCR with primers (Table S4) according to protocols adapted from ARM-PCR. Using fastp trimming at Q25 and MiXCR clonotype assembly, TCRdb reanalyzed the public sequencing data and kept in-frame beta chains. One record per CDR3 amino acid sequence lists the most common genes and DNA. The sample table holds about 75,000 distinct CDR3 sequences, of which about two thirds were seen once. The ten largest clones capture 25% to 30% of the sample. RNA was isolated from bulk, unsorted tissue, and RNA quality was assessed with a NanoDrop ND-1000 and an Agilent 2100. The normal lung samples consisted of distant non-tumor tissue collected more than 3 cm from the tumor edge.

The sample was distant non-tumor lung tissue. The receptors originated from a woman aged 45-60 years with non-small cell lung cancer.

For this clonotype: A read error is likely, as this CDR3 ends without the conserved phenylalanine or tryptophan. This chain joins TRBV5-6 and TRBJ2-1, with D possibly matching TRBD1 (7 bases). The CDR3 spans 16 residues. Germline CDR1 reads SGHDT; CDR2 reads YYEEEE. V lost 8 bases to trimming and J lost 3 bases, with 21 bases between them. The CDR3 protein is CASSADREEIYNEQFC. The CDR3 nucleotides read TGTGCCAGTAGCGCCGACAGGGAGGAAATCTACAATGAGCAGTTCTGC.

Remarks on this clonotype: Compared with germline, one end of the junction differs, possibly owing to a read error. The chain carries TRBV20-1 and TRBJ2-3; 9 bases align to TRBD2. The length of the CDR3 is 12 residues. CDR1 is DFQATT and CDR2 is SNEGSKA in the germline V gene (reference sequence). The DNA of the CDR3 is TGCAATGCTGATAGCGGGAGAGATACGCAGTATTTT. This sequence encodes CNADSGRDTQYF.

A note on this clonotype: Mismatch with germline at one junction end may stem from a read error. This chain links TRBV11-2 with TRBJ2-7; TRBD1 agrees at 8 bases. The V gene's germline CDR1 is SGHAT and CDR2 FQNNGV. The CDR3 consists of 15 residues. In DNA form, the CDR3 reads TGTGCCAGCAGCTTGGGGACAGGCCAGACCTACGATCAGTACTTC. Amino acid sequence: CASSLGTGQTYDQYF.

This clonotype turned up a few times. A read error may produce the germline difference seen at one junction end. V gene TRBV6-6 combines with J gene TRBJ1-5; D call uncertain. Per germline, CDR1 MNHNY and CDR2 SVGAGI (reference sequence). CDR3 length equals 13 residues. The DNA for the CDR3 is TGTGACAGCAGCCATGGGTCGGATCAGCCCCAGCATTTT. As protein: CDSSHGSDQPQHF.

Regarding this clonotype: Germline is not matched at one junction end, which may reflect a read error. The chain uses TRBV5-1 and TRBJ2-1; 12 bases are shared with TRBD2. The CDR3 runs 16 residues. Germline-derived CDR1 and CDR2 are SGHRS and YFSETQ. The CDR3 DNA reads TGCGCCAGCAGCTTGGCGACTAGCGGGAGCCCCAATGAACAGTTCTTC. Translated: CASSLATSGSPNEQFF. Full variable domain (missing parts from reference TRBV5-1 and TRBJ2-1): KAGVTQTPRYLIKTRGQQVTLSCSPISGHRSVSWYQQTPGQGLQFLFEYFSETQRNKGNFPGRFSGRQFSNSRSEMNVSTLELGDSALYLCASSLATSGSPNEQFFGPGTRLTVL.

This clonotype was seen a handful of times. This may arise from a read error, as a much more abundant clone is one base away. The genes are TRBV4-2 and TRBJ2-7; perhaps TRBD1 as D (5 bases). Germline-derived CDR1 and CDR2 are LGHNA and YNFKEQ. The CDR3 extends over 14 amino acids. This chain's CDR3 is CVSSQGAGSHEQYF. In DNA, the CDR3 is TGTGTCAGCAGCCAAGGGGCAGGGTCCCACGAGCAGTACTTC.

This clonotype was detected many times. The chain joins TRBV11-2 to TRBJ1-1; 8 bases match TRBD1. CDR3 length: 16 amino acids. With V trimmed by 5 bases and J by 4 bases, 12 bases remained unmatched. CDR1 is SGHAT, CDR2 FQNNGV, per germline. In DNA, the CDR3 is TGTGCCAGCAGCCCCTTCCAGGGGGCTGAGGGCACTGAAGCTTTCTTT. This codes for CASSPFQGAEGTEAFF.

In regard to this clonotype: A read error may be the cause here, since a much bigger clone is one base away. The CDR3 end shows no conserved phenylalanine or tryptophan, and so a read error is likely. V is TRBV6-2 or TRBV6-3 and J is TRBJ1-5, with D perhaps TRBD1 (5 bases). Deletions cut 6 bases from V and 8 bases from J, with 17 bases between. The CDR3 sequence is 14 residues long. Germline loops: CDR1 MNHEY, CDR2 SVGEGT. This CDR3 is CASRPSGVGKPQHS. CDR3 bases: TGTGCCAGCAGACCTTCGGGGGTAGGCAAGCCCCAGCATTCT.

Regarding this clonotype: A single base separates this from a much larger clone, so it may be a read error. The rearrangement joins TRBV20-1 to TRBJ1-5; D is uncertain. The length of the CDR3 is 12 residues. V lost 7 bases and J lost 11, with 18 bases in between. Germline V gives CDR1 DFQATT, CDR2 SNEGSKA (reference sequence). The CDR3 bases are TGCAGTGTAGCGTCAGGCGAACAGTCCCAGCATTTT. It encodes CSVASGEQSQHF.

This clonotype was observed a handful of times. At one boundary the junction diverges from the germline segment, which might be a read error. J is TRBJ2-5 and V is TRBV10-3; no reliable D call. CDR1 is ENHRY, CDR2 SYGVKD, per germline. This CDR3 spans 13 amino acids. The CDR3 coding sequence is TGTGCCATCAATGAGTCTGGGGTGGAGACCCAGTACTTC. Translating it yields CAINESGVETQYF.

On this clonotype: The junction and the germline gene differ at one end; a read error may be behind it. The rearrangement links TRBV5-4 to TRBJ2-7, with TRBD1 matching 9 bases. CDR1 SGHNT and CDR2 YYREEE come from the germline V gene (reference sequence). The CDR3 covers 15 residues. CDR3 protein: CASSLDGTGLGELYF. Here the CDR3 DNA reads TGTGCCAGCAGCTTGGATGGGACAGGGCTGGGCGAGCTGTACTTC.

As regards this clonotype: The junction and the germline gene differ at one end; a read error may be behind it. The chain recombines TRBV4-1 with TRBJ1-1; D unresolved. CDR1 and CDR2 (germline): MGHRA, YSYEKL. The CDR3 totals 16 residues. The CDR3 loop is CASGQDLYRWNTEAFF. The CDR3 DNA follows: TGCGCCAGCGGCCAAGATTTGTATAGGTGGAACACTGAAGCTTTCTTT.

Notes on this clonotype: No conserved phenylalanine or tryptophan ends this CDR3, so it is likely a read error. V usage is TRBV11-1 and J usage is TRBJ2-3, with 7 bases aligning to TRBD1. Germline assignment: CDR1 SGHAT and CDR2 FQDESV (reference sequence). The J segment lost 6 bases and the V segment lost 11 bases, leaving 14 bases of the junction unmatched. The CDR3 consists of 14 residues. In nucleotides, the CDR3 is TGTGCCGGGAGCATAGCTACAGGGGCTGATACGCAGTATTAT. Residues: CAGSIATGADTQYY.

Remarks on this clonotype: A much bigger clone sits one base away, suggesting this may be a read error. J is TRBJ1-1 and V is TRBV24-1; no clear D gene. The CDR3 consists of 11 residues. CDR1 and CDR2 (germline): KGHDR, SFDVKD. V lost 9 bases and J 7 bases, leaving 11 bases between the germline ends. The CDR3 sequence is CATGYGNEAFF. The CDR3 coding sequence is TGTGCCACCGGGTACGGAAATGAAGCTTTCTTT.

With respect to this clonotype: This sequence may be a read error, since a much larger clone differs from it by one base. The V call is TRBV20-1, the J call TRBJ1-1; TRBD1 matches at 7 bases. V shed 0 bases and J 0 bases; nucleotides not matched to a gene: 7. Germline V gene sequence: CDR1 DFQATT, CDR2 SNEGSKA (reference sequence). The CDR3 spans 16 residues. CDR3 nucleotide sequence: TGCAGTGCTAGAGATTCTATGACAGGGATGAACACTGAAGCTTTCTTT. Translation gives CSARDSMTGMNTEAFF.

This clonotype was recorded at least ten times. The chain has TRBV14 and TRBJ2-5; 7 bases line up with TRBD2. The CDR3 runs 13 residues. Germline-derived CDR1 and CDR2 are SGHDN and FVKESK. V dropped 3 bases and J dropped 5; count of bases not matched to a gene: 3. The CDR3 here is CASSQRESETQYF. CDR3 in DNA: TGTGCCAGCAGCCAGCGGGAGAGTGAGACCCAGTACTTC.

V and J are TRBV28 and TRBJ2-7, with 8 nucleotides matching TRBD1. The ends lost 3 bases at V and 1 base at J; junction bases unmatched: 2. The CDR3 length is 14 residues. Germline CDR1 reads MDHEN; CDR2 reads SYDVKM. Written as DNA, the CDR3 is TGTGCCAGCAGTTTGTGGACAGGGTCCTACGAGCAGTACTTC. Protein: CASSLWTGSYEQYF. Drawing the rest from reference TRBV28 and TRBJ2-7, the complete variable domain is DVKVTQSSRYLVKRTGEKVFLECVQDMDHENMFWYRQDPGLGLRLIYFSYDVKMKEKGDIPEGYSVSREKKERFSLILESASTNQTSMYLCASSLWTGSYEQYFGPGTRLTVT.

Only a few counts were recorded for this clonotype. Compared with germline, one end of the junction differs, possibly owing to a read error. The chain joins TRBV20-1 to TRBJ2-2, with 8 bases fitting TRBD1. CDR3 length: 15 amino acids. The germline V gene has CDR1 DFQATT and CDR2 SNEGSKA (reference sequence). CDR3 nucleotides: TGCAGTGCCGCTTCCGGACAGGGAGGCACCAGGGAGTTGTTTTTT. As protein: CSAASGQGGTRELFF.

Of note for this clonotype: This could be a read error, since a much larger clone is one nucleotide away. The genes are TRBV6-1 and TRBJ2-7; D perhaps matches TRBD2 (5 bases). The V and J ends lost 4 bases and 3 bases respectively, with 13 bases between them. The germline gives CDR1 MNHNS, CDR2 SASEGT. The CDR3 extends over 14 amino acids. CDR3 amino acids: CASSVALLIYEQYF. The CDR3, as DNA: TGTGCCAGCAGTGTAGCGCTTCTTATCTACGAGCAGTACTTC.

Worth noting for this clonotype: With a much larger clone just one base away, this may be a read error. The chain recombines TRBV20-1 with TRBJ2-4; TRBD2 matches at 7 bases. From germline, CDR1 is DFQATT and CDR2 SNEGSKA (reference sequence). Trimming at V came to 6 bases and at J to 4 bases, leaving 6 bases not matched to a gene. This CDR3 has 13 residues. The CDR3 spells CSAVVGGKNIQYF. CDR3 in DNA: TGCAGTGCAGTAGTGGGGGGGAAAAACATTCAGTACTTC.

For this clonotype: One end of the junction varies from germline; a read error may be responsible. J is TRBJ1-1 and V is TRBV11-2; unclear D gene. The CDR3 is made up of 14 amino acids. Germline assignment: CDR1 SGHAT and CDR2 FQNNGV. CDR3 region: CASTFAGRNTEAFF. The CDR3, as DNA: TGTGCTAGCACCTTCGCGGGGAGGAACACTGAAGCTTTCTTT. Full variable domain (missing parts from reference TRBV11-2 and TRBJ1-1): EAGVAQSPRYKIIEKRQSVAFWCNPISGHATLYWYQQILGQGPKLLIQFQNNGVVDDSQLPKDRFSAERLKGVDSTLKIQPAKLEDSAVYLCASTFAGRNTEAFFGQGTRLTVV.

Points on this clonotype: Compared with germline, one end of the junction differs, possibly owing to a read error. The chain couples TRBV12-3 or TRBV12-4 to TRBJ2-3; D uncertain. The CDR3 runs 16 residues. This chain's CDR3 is CVSSPRVLLGTDTQYF. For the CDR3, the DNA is TGTGTCAGCAGCCCGCGTGTCCTTCTGGGCACAGATACGCAGTATTTT.

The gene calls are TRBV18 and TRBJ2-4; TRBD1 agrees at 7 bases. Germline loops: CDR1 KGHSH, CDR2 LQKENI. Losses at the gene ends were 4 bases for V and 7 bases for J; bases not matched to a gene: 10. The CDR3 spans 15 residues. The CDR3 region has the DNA TGTGCCAGCTCACGTTACGGTGTACAGGGGAACATTCAGTACTTC. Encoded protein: CASSRYGVQGNIQYF. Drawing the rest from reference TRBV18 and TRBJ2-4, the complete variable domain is NAGVMQNPRHLVRRRGQEARLRCSPMKGHSHVYWYRQLPEEGLKFMVYLQKENIIDESGMPKERFSAEFPKEGPSILRIQQVVRGDSAAYFCASSRYGVQGNIQYFGAGTRLSVL.

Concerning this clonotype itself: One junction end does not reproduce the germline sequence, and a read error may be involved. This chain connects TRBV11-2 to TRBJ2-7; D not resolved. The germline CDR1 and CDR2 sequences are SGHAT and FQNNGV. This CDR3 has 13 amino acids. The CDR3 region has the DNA TGTGCCAGCAGCTGGGAACCCCTAGGCCAGCAGTATTTC. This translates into CASSWEPLGQQYF.

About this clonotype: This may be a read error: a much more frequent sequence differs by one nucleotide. The CDR3 is CSVYSATDEKLFF. The CDR3 DNA is TGCAGCGTCTACAGTGCAACTGATGAAAAACTGTTTTTT. The J gene is TRBJ1-4, the V gene TRBV29-1; D unresolved. This CDR3 has 13 residues. Germline V CDR1 and CDR2: SQVTM, ANQGSEA. Full variable domain (outside the CDR3, taken from reference TRBV29-1 and TRBJ1-4): SAVISQKPSRDICQRGTSLTIQCQVDSQVTMMFWYRQQPGQSLTLIATANQGSEATYESGFVIDKFPISRPNLTFSTLTVSNMSPEDSSIYLCSVYSATDEKLFFGSGTQLSVL.

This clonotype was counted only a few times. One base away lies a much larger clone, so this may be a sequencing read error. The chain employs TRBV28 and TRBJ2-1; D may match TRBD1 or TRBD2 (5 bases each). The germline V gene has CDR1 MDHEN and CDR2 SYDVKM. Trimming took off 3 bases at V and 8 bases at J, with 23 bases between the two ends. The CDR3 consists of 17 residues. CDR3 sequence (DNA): TGTGCCAGCAGTTTGTTCAGAGGGGCAGGGAAGAACGATGAGCAGTTCTTC. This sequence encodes CASSLFRGAGKNDEQFF.

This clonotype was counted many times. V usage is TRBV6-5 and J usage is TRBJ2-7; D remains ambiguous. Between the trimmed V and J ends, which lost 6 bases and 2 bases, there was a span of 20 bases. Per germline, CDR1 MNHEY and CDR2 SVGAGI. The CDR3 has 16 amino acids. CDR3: CASSPHESLSTYEQYF. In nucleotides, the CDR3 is TGTGCCAGCAGCCCCCATGAGAGCTTATCTACCTACGAGCAGTACTTC.

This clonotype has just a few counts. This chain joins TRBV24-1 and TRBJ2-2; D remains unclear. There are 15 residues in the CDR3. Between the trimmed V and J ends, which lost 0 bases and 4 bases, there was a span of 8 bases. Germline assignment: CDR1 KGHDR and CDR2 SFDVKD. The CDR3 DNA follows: TGTGCCACCAGTGATTTGGGTAGATCCACCGGGGAGCTGTTTTTT. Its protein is CATSDLGRSTGELFF.

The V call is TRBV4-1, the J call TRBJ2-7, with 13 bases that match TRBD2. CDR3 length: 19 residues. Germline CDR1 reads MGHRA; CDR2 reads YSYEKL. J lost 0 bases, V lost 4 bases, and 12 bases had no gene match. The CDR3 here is CASSPKGLAGLRSSYEQYF. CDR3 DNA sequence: TGCGCCAGCAGCCCAAAGGGACTAGCGGGATTGAGGAGCTCCTACGAGCAGTACTTC.